This T cell receptor beta chain appears in the sequencing data of a study of blood T cell repertoires in COVID-19 (dated by TCRdb to between 2020 and 2021). For the study in its entirety: Samples covering the acute and convalescent phases of COVID-19 were provided by collaborators in the United States, Italy and Spain. The repertoires were released in a freely available public database intended as a resource for research on the immune response to SARS-CoV-2. The material from the prospective study consisted of cDNA or gDNA derived from T cells, B-cell-depleted T cells, or PBMCs. The dataset comprised deeply sampled blood TCRbeta repertoires from subjects exposed to, actively infected with, or recovered from COVID-19. Samples came from the ongoing ImmuneRACE study (first 160 participants) plus 1,254 subjects from 6 global collaborators. The sample metadata nearly always contained a de-identified subject ID, COVID-19 status, age in years and sex. Where available, HLA class I and class II types were taken from metadata supplied by the sample provider and were not determined by assay-based typing.

TCRbeta CDR3 regions were amplified from genomic DNA by means of the immunoSEQ Assay, a bias-controlled multiplex PCR. On the study's bioinformatics: The number of nucleated cells in each sample was estimated from the amplification of reference gene primers within the assay. To quantify the absolute abundance of each unique TCRbeta CDR3 rearrangement, sequence reads were collapsed and filtered. Productive Simpson clonality was computed per sample as the square root of Simpson's diversity index over productive rearrangements. Held by TCRdb, this immuneACCESS table contains in-frame sequences only and omits some clones. Under half of the omission traces to an unresolved V gene where checked; the cause of the rest is unknown. Clone size and V and J calls were adopted from that table, with D and trimming inferred from the DNA. Recorded for this sample are about 250,000 clones; about four fifths of them occurred a single time. Of the sample, approximately 9% is held by the ten largest clones.

This clone turned up a few times. It has no known antigen specificity. Qualities for individual bases were not recorded, and no much larger clone is one base off. V lost 5 bases and J lost 7 bases; the stretch between them is 24 bases long. There are 17 amino acids in the CDR3, from cysteine to phenylalanine inclusive. The CDR3 DNA has 51 bases and is translated from base 1. CDR1 and CDR2, per the germline V gene, are SGHTA and FQGTGA. Paper-wide results and their limitations: The amount of clinical and demographic metadata varied by source and participant and was provided uncurated.

Collaborating institutions collected whole blood in K2EDTA tubes following their own protocols. For TCRbeta analysis, collaborators shipped samples in one of three forms: frozen whole blood, isolated PBMCs, or DNA extracted from either of those sample types. The rearranged chain carries TRBV7-3 and TRBJ2-1, with TRBD2 perhaps the D gene, on 7 matching bases. This clonotype originated in a man in his forties or fifties with active or convalescent COVID-19. Sequenced material: peripheral blood. The nucleotides are TGTGCCAGCAGCAATGGGGGGCTAGCGGCGATTCCGAATGAGCAGTTCTTC. This is translated as CASSNGGLAAIPNEQFF.